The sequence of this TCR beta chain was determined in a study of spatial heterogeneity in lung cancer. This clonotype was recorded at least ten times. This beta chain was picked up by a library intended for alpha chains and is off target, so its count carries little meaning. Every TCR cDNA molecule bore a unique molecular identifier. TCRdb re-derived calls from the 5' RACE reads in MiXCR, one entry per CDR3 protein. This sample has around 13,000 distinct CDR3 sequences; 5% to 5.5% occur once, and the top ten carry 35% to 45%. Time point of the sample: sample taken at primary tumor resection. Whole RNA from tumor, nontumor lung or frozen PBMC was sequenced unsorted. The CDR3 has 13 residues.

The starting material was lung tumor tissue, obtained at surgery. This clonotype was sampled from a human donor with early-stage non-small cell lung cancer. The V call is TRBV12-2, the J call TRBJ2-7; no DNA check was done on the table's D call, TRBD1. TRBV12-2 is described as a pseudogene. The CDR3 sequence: CASRMGGTHEQYV. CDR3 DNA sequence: TGTGCAAGTCGCATGGGGGGGACCCACGAGCAGTACGTC.